A selection of T cell receptor beta chains follows, all from one sample in a study of T cell repertoires in cytomegalovirus infection. TCRdb reprocessed the reads with MiXCR, giving one entry per CDR3 protein. The profile shows some 220,000 distinct CDR3 sequences, approximately 13% of them singletons. Sequencing was done on a sample of PBMCs. The receptors stem from a human donor in good health (CMV status not recorded). Some clones in this sample may be carry-over from other donors' samples. Both conserved end residues are part of each CDR3.

TRBJ2-7	TRBV7-3	CASSPRPDYEQYF
TRBJ1-1	TRBV7-9	CASSLAGRSNTEAFF
TRBJ1-2	TRBV3-1	CASSQEARVNGYTF
TRBJ2-5	TRBV6-2/TRBV6-3	CASSYTQETQYF
TRBJ2-3	TRBV7-2	CASSPRTSGRNTDTQYF
TRBJ1-1	TRBV12-3/TRBV12-4	CASSLGVHNTEAFF
TRBJ2-7	TRBV19	CASSSRGAPGEQYF
TRBJ1-1	TRBV7-3	CASSLGQDRSEAFF
TRBJ2-3	TRBV14	CASSTIAGGIADTQYF
TRBJ1-1	TRBV6-2/TRBV6-3	CASSYDSMNTEAFF
TRBJ2-7	TRBV6-6	CASSYAPRAASSYEQYF
TRBJ2-2	TRBV7-3	CASSPQKNTGELFF
TRBJ2-3	TRBV10-3	CAISGGIGDTQYF
TRBJ1-2	TRBV7-2	CASSLTVSEAYGYTF
TRBJ2-7	TRBV25-1	CASSAVPYEQYF
TRBJ2-2	TRBV6-2/TRBV6-3	CASSYQEAGELFF
TRBJ2-1	TRBV7-2	CASSLGGRGDRRFF
TRBJ2-2	TRBV7-2	CASSQAARGSGELFF
TRBJ2-3	TRBV4-3	CASSHWGGSTDTQYF
TRBJ2-1	TRBV9	CASSARQGVEGDEQFF
TRBJ2-7	TRBV15	CATTPGTGDYEQYF
TRBJ2-6	TRBV7-8	CASSWESGANVLTF
TRBJ2-1	TRBV29-1	CSVETGNEQFF
TRBJ1-5	TRBV7-2	CASSATGYNQPQHF
TRBJ2-1	TRBV7-2	CASSLAGGEGANEQFF
TRBJ2-5	TRBV29-1	CSVGGVETQYF
TRBJ2-5	TRBV7-2	CASSRRTGREETQYF
TRBJ2-1	TRBV10-3	CAISEHNEQFF
TRBJ2-3	TRBV29-1	CSVQTTSTDTQYF
TRBJ1-6	TRBV19	CASSLHGKNSPLHF
TRBJ2-7	TRBV7-2	CASSSSGLSYEQYF
TRBJ1-1	TRBV29-1	CSVEGTKINTEAFF
TRBJ2-6	TRBV19	CASSSHRDRYSGANVLTF
TRBJ2-2	TRBV4-1	CASSQEGQGGTGELFF
TRBJ2-7	TRBV28	CASSLGFRNSEQYF
TRBJ2-1	TRBV7-2	CASSPLGTELAGDSNEQFF
TRBJ2-6	TRBV5-1	CASSRAGGSSGANVLTF
TRBJ2-7	TRBV27	CASSSGQAPSTEQYF
TRBJ2-7	TRBV28	CASRSPGRSPSYEQYF
TRBJ2-2	TRBV3-1	CASSQTGTSGSRDTGELFF
TRBJ2-7	TRBV5-4	CASSLGQGFYEQYF
TRBJ1-2	TRBV29-1	CSDWHGDEDGYTF
TRBJ2-7	TRBV19	CATSSGLDYEQYF
TRBJ2-1	TRBV19	CASSIRGRRDVGYNEQFF
TRBJ2-2	TRBV20-1	CSARGALNTGELFF
TRBJ1-3	TRBV20-1	CSASGDRGDGNTIYF
TRBJ2-7	TRBV20-1	CSASGEGGPQREQYF
TRBJ2-3	TRBV6-2/TRBV6-3	CASSFARDTQYF
TRBJ2-7	TRBV7-2	CASSIQGTSYEQYF
TRBJ1-6	TRBV7-2	CASSLGTGWGSPLHF
TRBJ2-2	TRBV6-5	CASSYSIPSGGSNTGELFF
TRBJ1-2	TRBV7-8	CASSSDRGRRGYTF
TRBJ1-2	TRBV25-1	CASSAGTGYGYTF
TRBJ2-5	TRBV5-1	CASGLPRGTGSSQETQYF
TRBJ2-1	TRBV7-2	CASSLVQGGGYNEQFF
TRBJ2-1	TRBV7-9	CASSLITTDEQFF
TRBJ1-6	TRBV7-2	CASSQGQGFPLHF
TRBJ2-3	TRBV5-4	CASSWRDSVTQYF